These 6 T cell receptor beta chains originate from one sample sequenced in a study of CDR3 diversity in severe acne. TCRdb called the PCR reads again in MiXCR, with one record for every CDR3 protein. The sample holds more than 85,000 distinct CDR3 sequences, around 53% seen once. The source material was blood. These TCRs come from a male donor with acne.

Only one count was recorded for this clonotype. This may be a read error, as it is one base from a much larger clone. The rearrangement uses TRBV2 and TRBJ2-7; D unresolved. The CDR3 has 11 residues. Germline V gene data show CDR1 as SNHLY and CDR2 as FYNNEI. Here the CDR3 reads CVSRRAYEQYF. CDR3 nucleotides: TGTGTCAGCAGAAGGGCCTACGAGCAGTACTTC.

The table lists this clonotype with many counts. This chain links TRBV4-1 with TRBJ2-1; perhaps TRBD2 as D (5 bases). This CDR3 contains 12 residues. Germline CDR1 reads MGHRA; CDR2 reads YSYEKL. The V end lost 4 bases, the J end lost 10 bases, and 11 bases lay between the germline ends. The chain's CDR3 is CASSLPLGEQFF. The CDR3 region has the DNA TGCGCCAGCAGCCTCCCACTAGGCGAGCAGTTCTTC.

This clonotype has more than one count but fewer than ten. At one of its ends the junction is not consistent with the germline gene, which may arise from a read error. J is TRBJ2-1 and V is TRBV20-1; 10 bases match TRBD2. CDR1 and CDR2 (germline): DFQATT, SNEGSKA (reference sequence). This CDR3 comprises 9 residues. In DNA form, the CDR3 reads TGCAGCACCGGACTAGCGGAGGTCTTC. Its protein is CSTGLAEVF.

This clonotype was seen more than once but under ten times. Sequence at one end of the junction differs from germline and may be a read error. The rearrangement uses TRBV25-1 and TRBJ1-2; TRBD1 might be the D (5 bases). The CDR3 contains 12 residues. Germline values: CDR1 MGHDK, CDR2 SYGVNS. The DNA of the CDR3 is TGTGCCAGCAGTGAATCCGGCCGGGACTCGACGTTC. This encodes CASSESGRDSTF.

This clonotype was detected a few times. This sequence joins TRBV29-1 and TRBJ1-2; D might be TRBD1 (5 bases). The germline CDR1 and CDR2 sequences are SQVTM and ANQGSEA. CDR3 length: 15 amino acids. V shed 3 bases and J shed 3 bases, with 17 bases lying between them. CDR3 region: CSVEQGRGLDYGYTF. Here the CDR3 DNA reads TGCAGCGTTGAGCAGGGAAGGGGTTTAGACTATGGCTACACCTTC.

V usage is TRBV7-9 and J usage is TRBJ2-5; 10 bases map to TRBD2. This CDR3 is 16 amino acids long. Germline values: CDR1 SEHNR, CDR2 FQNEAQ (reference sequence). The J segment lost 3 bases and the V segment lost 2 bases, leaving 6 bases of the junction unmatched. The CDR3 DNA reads TGTGCCAGCAGCTTATTTAGCGGGAGGAGTGAAGAGACCCAGTACTTC. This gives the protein CASSLFSGRSEETQYF.